These T cell receptor beta chains were read from a single sample in a study of early T cells in non-severe SARS-CoV-2 infection. Using its own MiXCR run on the 5' RACE reads, TCRdb lists one record per CDR3 protein. The sample contains 30,000 to 40,000 distinct CDR3 sequences, 5% to 6% of which appear only once. Specimen: whole blood. Receptors originate from an adult who was a healthcare worker with PCR-confirmed SARS-CoV-2 infection or an uninfected control (not recorded which). CDR3s include the opening cysteine and the closing phenylalanine or tryptophan. Fields, in order: clone size, J gene, V gene, D gene, CDR3 DNA, CDR3 protein. D genes are given only for firm matches. Size tells how often a clone was seen (once, few, many) or the class of an expanded clone, and some rows leave it out.

many TRBJ1-3 TRBV20-1 TRBD1 TGCAGTGCTAGCGGGATTACAGGGGGTAGAGGAAACACCATATATTTT CSASGITGGRGNTIYF
many TRBJ2-7 TRBV7-2 NA TGTGCCAGCAGCTTATCCGGCAGAAACGAGCAGTACTTC CASSLSGRNEQYF
many TRBJ2-7 TRBV11-2 NA TGTGCCAGCAGCTATCTCACGGGACCACTCTACGAGCAGTACTTC CASSYLTGPLYEQYF
few TRBJ2-3 TRBV4-3 NA TGCGCCAGCAGCCAAGACCGGGTCAGCACAGATACGCAGTATTTT CASSQDRVSTDTQYF
NA TRBJ2-1 TRBV6-5 TRBD2 TGTGCCAGCAGTATTACCGGGACTAGATACAATGAGCAGTTCTTC CASSITGTRYNEQFF
few TRBJ2-1 TRBV11-2 TRBD2 TGTGCCAGCAGCCTCCGGACTAGCGGGAGGCCCCTCGGGGATGAGCAGTTCTTC CASSLRTSGRPLGDEQFF
NA TRBJ1-2 TRBV6-2/TRBV6-3 NA TGTGCCAGCAGTTACTCCAGGGGCGGCCTGGCGGGCTACACCTTC CASSYSRGGLAGYTF
many TRBJ2-5 TRBV4-1 NA TGCGCCAGCAGCCAAGATCGTTCAGGGCTGAGGGAGACCCAGTACTTC CASSQDRSGLRETQYF
many TRBJ1-1 TRBV4-2 NA TGTGCCAGTACCGGAGGGGCGAACACTGAAGCTTTCTTT CASTGGANTEAFF
many TRBJ2-1 TRBV10-3 TRBD1 TGTGCCATCAGTGGCACGGACGACCCCGGGACAGGGGCCTACAATGAGCAGTTCTTC CAISGTDDPGTGAYNEQFF
medium-sized TRBJ1-4 TRBV7-2 NA TGTGCCAGCAGCCGGCGGGTGGAGGAAGGGAAACTGTTTTTT CASSRRVEEGKLFF
many TRBJ2-7 TRBV30 NA TGTGCCTGGAGTGGTCCCGGGACTTTTACCTACGAGCAGTACTTC CAWSGPGTFTYEQYF
many TRBJ2-7 TRBV7-2 NA TGTGCCAGCAGCTCCCCTAGCAGTACCTACGAGCAGTACTTC CASSSPSSTYEQYF
many TRBJ2-1 TRBV20-1 NA TGCAGTGGAGAGGGGGTAACCTACAATGAGCAGTTCTTC CSGEGVTYNEQFF
many TRBJ2-7 TRBV2 NA TGTGCCAGCAGTGGAGTTGGGGACAAGCCCTACGAGCAGTACTTC CASSGVGDKPYEQYF
many TRBJ1-5 TRBV19 NA TGTGCCAGTGACGCGCTCGGTCAGCCCCAGCATTTT CASDALGQPQHF
many TRBJ2-1 TRBV29-1 TRBD2 TGCAGCGTTGATCCCCAGGGAGGGGTCGGGCAGTTCTTC CSVDPQGGVGQFF
few TRBJ1-5 TRBV19 TRBD1 TGTGCCAGTAGGCGTACCCCGGGACAGGGGAAGGGTAGCAATCAGCCCCAGCATTTT CASRRTPGQGKGSNQPQHF
many TRBJ1-2 TRBV7-2 NA TGTGCCAGCAGCTTATCGGTCTCCGGCGGCTACACCTTC CASSLSVSGGYTF
many TRBJ2-3 TRBV10-2 NA TGCGCCAGCAGGGGCCTGGGCGGAGATGGGGATACGCAGTATTTT CASRGLGGDGDTQYF
few TRBJ1-1 TRBV6-4 NA TGTGCCAGCAGTGAAGGGACGGGGAACACTGAAGCTTTCTTT CASSEGTGNTEAFF
many TRBJ2-1 TRBV10-2 NA TGCGCCAGCAGTGAGTCGAAGCTAGGAGGGGAAATTTTC CASSESKLGGEIF
many TRBJ1-1 TRBV30 NA TGTGCCTGGACTGGAACGGACACTGAAGCTTTCTTT CAWTGTDTEAFF
NA TRBJ2-1 TRBV6-5 NA TGTGCCAGCAGCCAAACTAGAACCCTCGGCAATGAGCAGTTCTTC CASSQTRTLGNEQFF
many TRBJ2-2 TRBV12-3/TRBV12-4 NA TGTGCCAGCAGTCAGGGGACCGGGGAGCTGTTTTTT CASSQGTGELFF
many TRBJ2-6 TRBV29-1 NA TGCAGCGTTCCCCGACAGGGAGGTAAACCTGGGGCCAACGTCCTGACTTTC CSVPRQGGKPGANVLTF
many TRBJ1-4 TRBV18 NA TGTGCCAGCTCACCCCGTGTCTTGGACCTAAATGAAAAACTGTTTTTT CASSPRVLDLNEKLFF
many TRBJ2-1 TRBV29-1 NA TGCAGCGTTGAAGGCAGGGGTTCCTACAATGAGCAGTTCTTC CSVEGRGSYNEQFF
few TRBJ2-7 TRBV11-2 NA TGTGCCAGCAGCTTAGCTGACTTCTTCCCCTACGAGCAGTACTTC CASSLADFFPYEQYF
many TRBJ2-1 TRBV11-2 TRBD1 TGTGCCAGCACCGGCGGCACAGGGGAGTGGAATGAGCAGTTCTTC CASTGGTGEWNEQFF
many TRBJ2-7 TRBV7-2 NA TGTGCCAGCAGCTTATTAGGACAAGGCTACGAGCAGTACTTC CASSLLGQGYEQYF
NA TRBJ1-1 TRBV27 TRBD1 TGTGCCAGCAGTTTGGGCAGGGGGGTCACTGAAGCTTTCTTT CASSLGRGVTEAFF
few TRBJ2-2 TRBV20-1 NA TGCAGTGCAACGGGACTCCCTCCCGGGGAGCTGTTTTTT CSATGLPPGELFF
few TRBJ2-3 TRBV15 TRBD1 TGTGCCACCAGCAGATCTCCCCCCCGGGACAGGTATAGGGAAGATACGCAGTATTTT CATSRSPPRDRYREDTQYF
many TRBJ1-6 TRBV6-5 TRBD1 TGTGCCAGCAGTCCTACCAGGGGGCTGTATTCACCCCTCCACTTT CASSPTRGLYSPLHF
few TRBJ1-2 TRBV12-3/TRBV12-4 TRBD1 TGTGCCAGCAGCCCGGACAGGGAAAGACACACCTTC CASSPDRERHTF